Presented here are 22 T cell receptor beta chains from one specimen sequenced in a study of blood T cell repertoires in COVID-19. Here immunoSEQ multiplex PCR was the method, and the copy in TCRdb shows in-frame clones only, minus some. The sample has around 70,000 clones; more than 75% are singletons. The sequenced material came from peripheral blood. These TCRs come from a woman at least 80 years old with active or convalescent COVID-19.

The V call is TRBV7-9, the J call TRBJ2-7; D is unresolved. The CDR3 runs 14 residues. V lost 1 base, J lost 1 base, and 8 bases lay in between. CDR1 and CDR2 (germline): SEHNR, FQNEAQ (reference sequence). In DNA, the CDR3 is TGTGCCAGCAGCTTAGTGGCCAGTTCCTACGAGCAGTACTTC. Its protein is CASSLVASSYEQYF.

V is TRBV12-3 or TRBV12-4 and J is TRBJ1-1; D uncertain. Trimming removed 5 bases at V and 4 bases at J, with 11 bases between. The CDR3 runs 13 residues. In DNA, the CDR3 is TGTGCCAGCAGTCCCCCTGGGAGCACTGAAGCTTTCTTT. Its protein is CASSPPGSTEAFF.

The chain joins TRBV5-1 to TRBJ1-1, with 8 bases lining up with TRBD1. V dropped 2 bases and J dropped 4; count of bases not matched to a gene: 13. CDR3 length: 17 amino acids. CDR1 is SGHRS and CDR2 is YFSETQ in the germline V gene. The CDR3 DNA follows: TGCGCCAGCAGCTTTTACAGGGGGAATGAGGGAGTCACTGAAGCTTTCTTT. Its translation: CASSFYRGNEGVTEAFF.

Written as DNA, the CDR3 is TGTGCCAGCAGCCAAGCCCTAGCGGGCTTTAAAAACATTCAGTACTTC. Its translation: CASSQALAGFKNIQYF. The chain combines TRBV4-2 with TRBJ2-4, with 8 bases that match TRBD2. Looked up from germline, CDR1 is LGHNA and CDR2 is YNFKEQ. The CDR3 sequence is 16 residues long. V lost 1 base and J lost 4; bases outside the gene matches: 6.

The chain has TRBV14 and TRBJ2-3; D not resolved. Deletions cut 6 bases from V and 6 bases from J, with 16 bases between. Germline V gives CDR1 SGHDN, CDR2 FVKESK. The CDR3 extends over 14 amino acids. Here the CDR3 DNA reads TGTGCCAGCAGAGGCGCGCAGGATCCTGATACGCAGTATTTT. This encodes CASRGAQDPDTQYF.

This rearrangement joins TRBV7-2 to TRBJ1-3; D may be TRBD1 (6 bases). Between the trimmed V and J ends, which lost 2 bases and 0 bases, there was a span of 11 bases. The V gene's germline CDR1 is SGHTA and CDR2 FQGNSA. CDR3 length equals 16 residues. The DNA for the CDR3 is TGTGCCAGCAGCTTAACGGGGGGCGCCTCTGGAAACACCATATATTTT. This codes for CASSLTGGASGNTIYF.

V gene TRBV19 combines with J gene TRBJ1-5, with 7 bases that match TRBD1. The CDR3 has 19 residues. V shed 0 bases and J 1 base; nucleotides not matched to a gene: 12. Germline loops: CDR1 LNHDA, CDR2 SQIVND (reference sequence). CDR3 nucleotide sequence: TGTGCCAGTAGTATAGACCAAGAACGACAGGGATTGAGCAATCAGCCCCAGCATTTT. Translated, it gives CASSIDQERQGLSNQPQHF.

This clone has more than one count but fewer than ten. The CDR3 sequence is CASSLLTSSNEQFF. The CDR3 nucleotides read TGCGCCAGCAGCTTGCTAACTAGTTCCAATGAGCAGTTCTTC. The rearrangement links TRBV5-1 to TRBJ2-1, with TRBD2 as a possible D gene (5 bases). This CDR3 spans 14 amino acids. Trimming shortened V by 1 base and J by 6 bases, and 11 bases separated the two germline ends. Germline CDR1 is SGHRS and CDR2 is YFSETQ.

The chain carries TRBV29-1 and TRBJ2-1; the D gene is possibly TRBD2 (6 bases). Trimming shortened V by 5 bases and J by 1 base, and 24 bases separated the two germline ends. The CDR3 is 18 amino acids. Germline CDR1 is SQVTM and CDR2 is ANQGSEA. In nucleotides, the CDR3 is TGCAGCGTTCCTACAGGTGCGTGGACTACTACTTCCTACAATGAGCAGTTCTTC. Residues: CSVPTGAWTTTSYNEQFF.

The CDR3 coding sequence is TGTGCCAGCAGCTTAGAGATACCAGGGGATTTAGGAGAGACCCAGTACTTC. Translating it yields CASSLEIPGDLGETQYF. The V gene is TRBV7-2, the J gene TRBJ2-5, with a possible D match to TRBD1 (6 bases). The CDR3 is made up of 17 amino acids. Per the germline V gene, CDR1 is SGHTA and CDR2 is FQGNSA. The V end lost 1 base, the J end lost 4 bases, and 19 bases lay between the germline ends.

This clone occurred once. The CDR3: CACRTPGLSGNTIYF. Written as DNA, the CDR3 is TGTGCCTGTCGAACTCCGGGACTCTCTGGAAACACCATATATTTT. The V and J genes are TRBV30 and TRBJ1-3; a possible D gene is TRBD1 (5 bases). CDR3 size: 15 residues. V lost 6 bases and J 0 bases, leaving 15 bases between the germline ends. Germline V gives CDR1 GTSNPN, CDR2 SVGIG (reference sequence).

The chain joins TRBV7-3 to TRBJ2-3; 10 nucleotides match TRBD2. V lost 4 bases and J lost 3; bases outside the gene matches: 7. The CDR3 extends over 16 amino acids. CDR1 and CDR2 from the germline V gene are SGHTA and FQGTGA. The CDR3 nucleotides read TGTGCCAGCAGCTACGAAGCGGGGGGGCAGACAGATACGCAGTATTTT. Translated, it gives CASSYEAGGQTDTQYF.

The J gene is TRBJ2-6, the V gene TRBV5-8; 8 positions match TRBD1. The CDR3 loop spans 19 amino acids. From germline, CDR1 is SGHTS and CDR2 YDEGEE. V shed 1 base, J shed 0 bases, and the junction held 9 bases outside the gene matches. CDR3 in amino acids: CASSLYRGVPYSGANVLTF. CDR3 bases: TGTGCCAGCAGCTTGTACAGGGGGGTCCCTTACTCTGGGGCCAACGTCCTGACTTTC.

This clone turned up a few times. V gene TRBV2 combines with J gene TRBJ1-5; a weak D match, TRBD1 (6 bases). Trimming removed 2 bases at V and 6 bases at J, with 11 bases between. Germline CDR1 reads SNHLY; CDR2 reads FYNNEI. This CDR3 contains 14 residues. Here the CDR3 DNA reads TGTGCCAGCAGTGAATTTGGGGGCGGTCAGCCCCAGCATTTT. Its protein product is CASSEFGGGQPQHF.

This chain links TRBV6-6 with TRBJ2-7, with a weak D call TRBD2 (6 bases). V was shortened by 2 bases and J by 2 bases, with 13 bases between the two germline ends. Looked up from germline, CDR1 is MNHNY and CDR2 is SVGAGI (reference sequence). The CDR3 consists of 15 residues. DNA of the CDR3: TGTGCCAGCAGTTACCCCCCCCCGGGGGCCTACGAGCAGTACTTC. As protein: CASSYPPPGAYEQYF.

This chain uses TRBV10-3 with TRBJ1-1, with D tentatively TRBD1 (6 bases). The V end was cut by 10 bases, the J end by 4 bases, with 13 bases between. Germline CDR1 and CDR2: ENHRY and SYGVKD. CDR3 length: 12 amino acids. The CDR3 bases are TGTGCCACGGGACACCAGAGCACTGAAGCTTTCTTT. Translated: CATGHQSTEAFF.

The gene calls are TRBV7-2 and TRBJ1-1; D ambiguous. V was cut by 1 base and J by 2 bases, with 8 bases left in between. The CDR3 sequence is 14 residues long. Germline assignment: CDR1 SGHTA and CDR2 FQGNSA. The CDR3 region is CASSLGGSNTEAFF. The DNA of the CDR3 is TGTGCCAGCAGCTTAGGTGGCTCTAACACTGAAGCTTTCTTT. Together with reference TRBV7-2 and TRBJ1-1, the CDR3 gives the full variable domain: GAGVSQSPSNKVTEKGKDVELRCDPISGHTALYWYRQSLGQGLEFLIYFQGNSAPDKSGLPSDRFSAERTGGSVSTLTIQRTQQEDSAVYLCASSLGGSNTEAFFGQGTRLTVV.

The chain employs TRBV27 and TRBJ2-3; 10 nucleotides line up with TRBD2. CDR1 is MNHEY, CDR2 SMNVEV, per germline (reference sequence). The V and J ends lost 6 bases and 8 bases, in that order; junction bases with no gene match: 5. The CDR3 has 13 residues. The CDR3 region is CASRGTSEGTQYF. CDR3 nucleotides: TGTGCCAGCAGGGGGACTAGCGAGGGTACGCAGTATTTT.

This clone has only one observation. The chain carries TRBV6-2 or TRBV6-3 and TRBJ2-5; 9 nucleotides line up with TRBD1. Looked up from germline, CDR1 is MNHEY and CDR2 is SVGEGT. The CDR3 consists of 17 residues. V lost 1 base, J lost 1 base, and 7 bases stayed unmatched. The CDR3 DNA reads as TGTGCCAGCAGTTACTTGCCCCGGACAGGGGCCCAAGAGACCCAGTACTTC. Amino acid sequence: CASSYLPRTGAQETQYF.

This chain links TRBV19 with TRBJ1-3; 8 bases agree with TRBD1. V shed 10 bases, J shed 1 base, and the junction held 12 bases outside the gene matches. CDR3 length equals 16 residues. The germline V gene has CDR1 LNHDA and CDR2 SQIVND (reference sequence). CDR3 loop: CATLGDRGDSGNTIYF. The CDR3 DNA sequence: TGTGCCACTTTAGGAGACAGGGGAGATTCTGGAAACACCATATATTTT.

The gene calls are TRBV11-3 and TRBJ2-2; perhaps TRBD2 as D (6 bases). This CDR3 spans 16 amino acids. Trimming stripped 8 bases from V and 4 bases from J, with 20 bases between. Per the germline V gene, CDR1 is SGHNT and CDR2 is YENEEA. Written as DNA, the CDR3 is TGTGCCAGCGGTCCCCAGACGGCCGGGGGCACCGGGGAGCTGTTTTTT. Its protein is CASGPQTAGGTGELFF. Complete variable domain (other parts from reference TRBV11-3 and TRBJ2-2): EAGVVQSPRYKIIEKKQPVAFWCNPISGHNTLYWYLQNLGQGPELLIRYENEEAVDDSQLPKDRFSAERLKGVDSTLKIQPAELGDSAVYLCASGPQTAGGTGELFFGEGSRLTVL.

CDR3 protein: CASSHTLRDQGSYNEQFF. CDR3 coding DNA: TGTGCCAGCAGCCACACCTTGAGGGATCAGGGGTCCTACAATGAGCAGTTCTTC. The V gene is TRBV4-2, the J gene TRBJ2-1, with D perhaps TRBD1 (6 bases). The CDR3 is 18 amino acids. Trimming left V 3 bases short and J 1 base short, with 19 bases between. CDR1 and CDR2 (germline): LGHNA, YNFKEQ.